This TCR beta chain was obtained from a study of regulatory T cells in long-lasting Graves disease. Study-level results: TCR diversity was lower in persistent Graves' patients than in newly diagnosed ones. Persistent patients had a count of shared public clonotypes (approximately 3,000) that exceeded that of new patients (approximately 1,000). Exclusively peripheral blood, rather than thyroid tissue, was studied. Under persistent disease, TRBV28, TRBJ1-2 and TRBJ2-5 were used preferentially.

The CDR3 length is 15 residues. The V and J ends lost 5 bases and 7 bases, in that order; junction bases with no gene match: 15. Germline values: CDR1 DFQATT, CDR2 SNEGSKA (reference sequence). Time point in this sample: persistent/refractory GD, antithyroid drugs over 5 years with positive TRAb. PBMCs provided the RNA from which the TCR library was made. Assembly of TCR beta libraries relied on iRepertoire HTBI primers together with Arm-PCR of CDR3 regions. TCRdb fed the multiplex PCR reads into MiXCR, producing one record per CDR3 protein. The sample includes 700,000 or so distinct CDR3 sequences, about 32% of them seen just once. This clonotype was observed a handful of times. Antigen specificity is unknown.

The sample consisted of peripheral blood mononuclear cells (PBMCs), taken when the disease was refractory, from a patient treated with antithyroid drugs. The chain recombines TRBV20-1 with TRBJ2-5, with 8 bases aligning to TRBD1. The clonotype comes from a female donor with Graves disease. CDR3: CSAGGRTGKFGTQYF. CDR3 sequence (DNA): TGCAGTGCTGGGGGCCGGACAGGGAAATTCGGGACCCAGTACTTC.